This T cell receptor (beta chain) was profiled in a study of T cells in Graves' hyperthyroidism and ophthalmopathy. General study results and limits: Ophthalmopathy prediction by the model preceded onset by a median about 6.5 months.

In the case of this clonotype: Its target is not known.

The CDR3 runs to 13 residues. CDR1 is SQVTM, CDR2 ANQGSEA, per germline. V was shortened by 7 bases and J by 3 bases, with 15 bases between the two germline ends. There were TCR beta CDR3 regions amplified from RNA transcripts. HTBI primers were employed in a first-round RT-PCR of the TCR CDR3. TCRdb re-called the multiplex PCR reads with MiXCR, one entry per CDR3 protein. Among about 700,000 distinct CDR3 sequences listed, over 40% were seen once. Sequencing was carried out using peripheral blood or thyroid tissue (not recorded which). This sequence originates from an adult man with Graves' disease, either hyperthyroidism or ophthalmopathy (not recorded which). The V call is TRBV29-1, the J call TRBJ1-2; no definite D call. CDR3 sequence: CSDRMDGDYGYTF. CDR3 coding DNA: TGCAGCGATAGAATGGACGGAGACTATGGCTACACCTTC.